This is a list of T cell receptor beta chains from one sample in a study of shared clonotypes between healthy human individuals. Sequencing used immunoSEQ multiplex PCR; TCRdb keeps in-frame clones, though not all of them. The repertoire holds over 800,000 clones, almost 95% seen once, with about 25% in the top ten. The sequencing sample was made of naive CD8+ T cells sorted from blood. The receptors derive from a man between 25 and 39 years old in good health. The CDR3 runs from the conserved cysteine through the conserved F or W. The D gene is left open where the match is weak. Part of the rows lack a size; the others show once, few, many or a class for expanded clones.

clone size: .; V gene: TRBV7-9; J gene: TRBJ2-5; D gene: TRBD2; CDR3 protein: CASSDPIAGIQETQYF; CDR3 DNA: TGTGCCAGCAGCGACCCCATAGCGGGAATCCAAGAGACCCAGTACTTC
clone size: .; V gene: TRBV9; J gene: TRBJ1-2; D gene: TRBD1; CDR3 protein: CASSVAQGAQGYTF; CDR3 DNA: TGTGCCAGCAGCGTAGCTCAGGGGGCGCAGGGCTACACCTTC
clone size: .; V gene: TRBV10-3; J gene: TRBJ2-7; D gene: .; CDR3 protein: CAISDKGVTNNYEQYF; CDR3 DNA: TGTGCCATCAGTGATAAGGGGGTGACTAACAACTACGAGCAGTACTTC
clone size: .; V gene: TRBV10-3; J gene: TRBJ2-7; D gene: TRBD2; CDR3 protein: CAISESMTSGIYEQYF; CDR3 DNA: TGTGCCATCAGTGAGTCCATGACTAGCGGGATCTACGAGCAGTACTTC
clone size: .; V gene: TRBV9; J gene: TRBJ2-3; D gene: .; CDR3 protein: CASSGPSDADTQYF; CDR3 DNA: TGTGCCAGCAGCGGGCCTAGTGACGCAGATACGCAGTATTTT
clone size: .; V gene: TRBV29-1; J gene: TRBJ2-7; D gene: TRBD2; CDR3 protein: CSVVGLAGPYEQYF; CDR3 DNA: TGCAGCGTTGTGGGACTAGCAGGTCCTTACGAGCAGTACTTC
clone size: .; V gene: TRBV5-1; J gene: TRBJ1-1; D gene: .; CDR3 protein: CASSFSRVETEAFF; CDR3 DNA: TGCGCCAGCAGCTTCAGCAGGGTTGAGACTGAAGCTTTCTTT
clone size: .; V gene: TRBV11-2; J gene: TRBJ1-4; D gene: .; CDR3 protein: CASSFPGGATNEKLFF; CDR3 DNA: TGTGCCAGCAGCTTCCCTGGGGGTGCAACTAATGAAAAACTGTTTTTT
clone size: once; V gene: TRBV29-1; J gene: TRBJ2-1; D gene: TRBD2; CDR3 protein: CSVEARLAGLIEQFF; CDR3 DNA: TGCAGCGTTGAAGCCCGACTAGCGGGGCTTATCGAGCAGTTCTTC
clone size: .; V gene: TRBV28; J gene: TRBJ2-3; D gene: .; CDR3 protein: CASSLPGSTDTQYF; CDR3 DNA: TGTGCCAGCAGTTTGCCGGGGAGCACAGATACGCAGTATTTT
clone size: .; V gene: TRBV10-3; J gene: TRBJ1-2; D gene: .; CDR3 protein: CAISEGPDGYTF; CDR3 DNA: TGTGCCATCAGTGAAGGACCGGATGGCTACACCTTC
clone size: .; V gene: TRBV6-1; J gene: TRBJ2-7; D gene: .; CDR3 protein: CASSGRTERSYEQYF; CDR3 DNA: TGTGCCAGCAGCGGGCGGACAGAGAGATCCTACGAGCAGTACTTC
clone size: .; V gene: TRBV7-8; J gene: TRBJ2-2; D gene: .; CDR3 protein: CASSLVGAGELFF; CDR3 DNA: TGTGCCAGCAGCTTAGTTGGGGCCGGGGAGCTGTTTTTT
clone size: .; V gene: TRBV19; J gene: TRBJ2-1; D gene: TRBD2; CDR3 protein: CASLGLGVSYNEQFF; CDR3 DNA: TGTGCCAGTTTAGGACTAGGGGTCTCCTACAATGAGCAGTTCTTC
clone size: .; V gene: TRBV7-8; J gene: TRBJ2-5; D gene: TRBD1; CDR3 protein: CASSSGTEMDF; CDR3 DNA: TGTGCCAGCAGCTCCGGGACAGAGATGGACTTC
clone size: .; V gene: TRBV7-8; J gene: TRBJ2-7; D gene: TRBD2; CDR3 protein: CASSLNRGSTYEQYF; CDR3 DNA: TGTGCCAGCAGCCTGAACCGCGGGAGTACCTACGAGCAGTACTTC
clone size: .; V gene: TRBV7-6; J gene: TRBJ1-1; D gene: .; CDR3 protein: CASSLEGASTEAFF; CDR3 DNA: TGTGCCAGCAGCTTAGAAGGGGCCTCCACTGAAGCTTTCTTT
clone size: .; V gene: TRBV27; J gene: TRBJ1-2; D gene: .; CDR3 protein: CASRGDTSYGYTF; CDR3 DNA: TGTGCCAGCAGGGGGGACACCAGCTATGGCTACACCTTC
clone size: .; V gene: TRBV25-1; J gene: TRBJ2-2; D gene: .; CDR3 protein: CASRALVGELFF; CDR3 DNA: TGTGCCAGCAGGGCCTTAGTCGGGGAGCTGTTTTTT
clone size: .; V gene: TRBV28; J gene: TRBJ1-2; D gene: TRBD1; CDR3 protein: CASSSRDRGVINYGYTF; CDR3 DNA: TGTGCCAGCAGTTCCCGGGACAGGGGGGTTATTAACTATGGCTACACCTTC
clone size: .; V gene: TRBV27; J gene: TRBJ2-3; D gene: .; CDR3 protein: CASSWYGSTDTQYF; CDR3 DNA: TGTGCCAGCAGTTGGTACGGGAGCACAGATACGCAGTATTTT
clone size: .; V gene: TRBV28; J gene: TRBJ2-7; D gene: .; CDR3 protein: CASSLSDIDYEQYF; CDR3 DNA: TGTGCCAGCAGTTTATCTGACATCGACTACGAGCAGTACTTC
clone size: .; V gene: TRBV27; J gene: TRBJ2-7; D gene: .; CDR3 protein: CASSSYRLGSYEQYF; CDR3 DNA: TGTGCCAGCAGTTCCTACCGATTGGGGTCCTACGAGCAGTACTTC
clone size: medium-sized; V gene: TRBV6-4; J gene: TRBJ2-5; D gene: TRBD2; CDR3 protein: CASSDSAGGPETQYF; CDR3 DNA: TGTGCCAGCAGTGACTCAGCGGGAGGGCCAGAGACCCAGTACTTC
clone size: .; V gene: TRBV14; J gene: TRBJ1-2; D gene: .; CDR3 protein: CASSQAPAFGYTF; CDR3 DNA: TGTGCCAGCAGCCAAGCCCCAGCGTTCGGCTACACCTTC
clone size: .; V gene: TRBV5-5; J gene: TRBJ2-7; D gene: .; CDR3 protein: CASNFGGRRTEMSYEQYF; CDR3 DNA: TGTGCCAGCAACTTTGGGGGCCGCCGGACGGAAATGAGCTACGAGCAGTACTTC
clone size: .; V gene: TRBV7-9; J gene: TRBJ2-1; D gene: TRBD2; CDR3 protein: CASSLGSGGRLDNEQFF; CDR3 DNA: TGTGCCAGCAGCTTAGGCTCGGGGGGGCGCCTTGACAATGAGCAGTTCTTC
clone size: few; V gene: TRBV10-1; J gene: TRBJ2-1; D gene: TRBD2; CDR3 protein: CASSATSGANEQFF; CDR3 DNA: TGCGCCAGCAGTGCGACTAGCGGTGCCAATGAGCAGTTCTTC
clone size: .; V gene: TRBV5-1; J gene: TRBJ1-5; D gene: .; CDR3 protein: CASSLGGFGNQPQHF; CDR3 DNA: TGCGCCAGCAGCCTGGGGGGTTTTGGCAATCAGCCCCAGCATTTT
clone size: .; V gene: TRBV4-1; J gene: TRBJ1-1; D gene: .; CDR3 protein: CASSAGFQLNTEAFF; CDR3 DNA: TGCGCCAGCAGCGCTGGCTTTCAGCTGAACACTGAAGCTTTCTTT
clone size: .; V gene: TRBV11-2; J gene: TRBJ2-1; D gene: TRBD2; CDR3 protein: CASSLFSGGYNEQFF; CDR3 DNA: TGTGCCAGCAGCTTATTCAGCGGGGGGTACAATGAGCAGTTCTTC
clone size: .; V gene: TRBV6-1; J gene: TRBJ2-7; D gene: .; CDR3 protein: CASSVLGWPYEQYF; CDR3 DNA: TGTGCCAGCAGTGTTCTGGGTTGGCCCTACGAGCAGTACTTC
clone size: .; V gene: TRBV18; J gene: TRBJ1-4; D gene: .; CDR3 protein: CASSQPPGETNEKLFF; CDR3 DNA: TGTGCCAGCTCACAACCCCCAGGCGAAACTAATGAAAAACTGTTTTTT
clone size: .; V gene: TRBV9; J gene: TRBJ2-7; D gene: TRBD2; CDR3 protein: CASSPRTSGVYEQYF; CDR3 DNA: TGTGCCAGCAGCCCTCGGACTAGCGGGGTTTACGAGCAGTACTTC
clone size: .; V gene: TRBV4-3; J gene: TRBJ2-7; D gene: .; CDR3 protein: CASSQDSAPRYEQYF; CDR3 DNA: TGCGCCAGCAGCCAAGATTCGGCGCCCAGATACGAGCAGTACTTC
clone size: .; V gene: TRBV4-3; J gene: TRBJ2-1; D gene: .; CDR3 protein: CASSQEFTENQFF; CDR3 DNA: TGCGCCAGCAGCCAAGAATTCACAGAAAATCAGTTCTTC
clone size: .; V gene: TRBV11-2; J gene: TRBJ2-5; D gene: .; CDR3 protein: CASSLGPSVQETQYF; CDR3 DNA: TGTGCCAGCAGCTTAGGTCCTAGCGTTCAAGAGACCCAGTACTTC
clone size: once; V gene: TRBV14; J gene: TRBJ2-5; D gene: .; CDR3 protein: CASSQDSVETQYF; CDR3 DNA: TGTGCCAGCAGCCAAGACAGCGTAGAGACCCAGTACTTC
clone size: few; V gene: TRBV7-9; J gene: TRBJ2-7; D gene: TRBD1; CDR3 protein: CASSSGTGDYEQYF; CDR3 DNA: TGTGCCAGCAGCTCCGGGACAGGGGACTACGAGCAGTACTTC